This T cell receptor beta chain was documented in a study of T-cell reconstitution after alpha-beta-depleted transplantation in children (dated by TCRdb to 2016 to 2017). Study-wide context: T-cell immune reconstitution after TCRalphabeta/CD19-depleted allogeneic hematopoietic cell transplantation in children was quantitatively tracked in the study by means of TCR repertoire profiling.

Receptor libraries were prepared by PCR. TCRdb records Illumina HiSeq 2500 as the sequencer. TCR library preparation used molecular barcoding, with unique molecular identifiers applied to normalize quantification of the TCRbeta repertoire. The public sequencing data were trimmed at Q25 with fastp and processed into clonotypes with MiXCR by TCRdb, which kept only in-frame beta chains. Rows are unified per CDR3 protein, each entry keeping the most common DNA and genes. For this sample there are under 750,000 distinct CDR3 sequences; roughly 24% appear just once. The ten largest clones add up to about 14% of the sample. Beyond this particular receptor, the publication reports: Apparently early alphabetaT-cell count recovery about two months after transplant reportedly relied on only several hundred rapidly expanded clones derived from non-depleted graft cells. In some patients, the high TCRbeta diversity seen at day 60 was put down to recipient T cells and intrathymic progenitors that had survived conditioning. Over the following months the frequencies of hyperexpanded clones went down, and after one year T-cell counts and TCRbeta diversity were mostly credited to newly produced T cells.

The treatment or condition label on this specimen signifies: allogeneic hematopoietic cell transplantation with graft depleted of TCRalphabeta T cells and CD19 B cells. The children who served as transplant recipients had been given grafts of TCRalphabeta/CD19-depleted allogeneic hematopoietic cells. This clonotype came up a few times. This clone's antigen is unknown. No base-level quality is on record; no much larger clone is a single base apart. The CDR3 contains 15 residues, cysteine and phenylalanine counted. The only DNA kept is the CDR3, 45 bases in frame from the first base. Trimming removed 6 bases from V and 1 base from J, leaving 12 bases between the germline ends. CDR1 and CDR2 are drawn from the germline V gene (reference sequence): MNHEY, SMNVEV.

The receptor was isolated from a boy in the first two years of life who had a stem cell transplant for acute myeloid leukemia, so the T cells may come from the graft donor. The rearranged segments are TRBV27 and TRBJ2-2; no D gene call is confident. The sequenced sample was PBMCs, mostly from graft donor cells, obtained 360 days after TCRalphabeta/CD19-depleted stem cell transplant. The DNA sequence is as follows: TGTGCCAGCAGCAATAACAATCTGAACACCGGGGAGCTGTTTTTT. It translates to CASSNNNLNTGELFF.